This T cell receptor beta chain was captured by sequencing in a study of blood T cell repertoires in COVID-19. The overall study: T cells, B-cell-depleted T cells, or PBMCs supplied cDNA or gDNA.

J lost 5 bases, V lost 0 bases, and 6 bases had no gene match. Germline CDR1 and CDR2: LGHNA and YSLEER. This CDR3 has 15 amino acids. Study processing details: Reference gene primer amplification in the assay estimated nucleated cell counts. Clones were read by immunoSEQ multiplex PCR, and TCRdb kept only the in-frame ones, dropping some. The D gene and trimming were derived from the DNA, and the V and J assignments and clone size from that table. The sample consists of 200,000 to 300,000 clones, around 86% of them appearing once. The V call is TRBV4-3, the J call TRBJ1-2; 7 bases match TRBD1. Specimen: peripheral blood. The sequence was obtained from a woman aged 25-40 years who had recovered from COVID-19. CDR3 protein: CASSQDRGQGYGYTF. For the CDR3, the DNA is TGCGCCAGCAGCCAAGATAGGGGGCAGGGGTATGGCTACACCTTC.